The table lists the clone carrying this T cell receptor (beta chain) with a few counts. The data were obtained in a study of blood T cells in healthy people across ages. The authors ran a second PCR of about 7 to 11 cycles using a sample-barcoded 5' primer and a J-beta primer mix. TCRdb processed the 5' RACE reads anew with MiXCR; each CDR3 protein has one entry. The sample yields hundreds of thousands of distinct CDR3 sequences, 58% seen once. This TCR derives from a man aged 30 to 39 in good health. Input material: blood.

The CDR3 loop is CASSFLPRQGVPEKLFF. The CDR3 DNA follows: TGTGCCAGCAGTTTCCTCCCTCGACAGGGAGTCCCAGAAAAACTGTTTTTT. The chain links TRBV12-3 or TRBV12-4 to TRBJ1-4; TRBD1 aligns across 7 bases. V lost 3 bases and J lost 8; bases outside the gene matches: 15. The CDR3 is 17 residues long.